This T cell receptor beta chain was sequenced for a study of T-cell reconstitution after alpha-beta-depleted transplantation in children (dated by TCRdb to about 2016). Looking at the study overall: Using TCR repertoire profiling, the study quantitatively followed how T-cell immune reconstitution unfolded in children after TCRalphabeta/CD19-depleted allogeneic hematopoietic cell transplantation.

Study-wide conclusions, independent of this receptor: The apparently early recovery of alphabetaT-cell counts about two months after transplant reportedly depended on only several hundred rapidly expanded clones that came from non-depleted graft cells. Hyperexpanded clone frequencies declined over subsequent months; after one year, T-cell counts and TCRbeta diversity were mostly attributed to newly produced T cells. In some patients, high TCRbeta diversity at day 60 was attributed to recipient T cells and intrathymic progenitors that had survived conditioning.

Interpreted using the paper, the treatment or condition label stands for: allogeneic hematopoietic cell transplantation with graft depleted of TCRalphabeta T cells and CD19 B cells. Transplant recipients were children who received TCRalphabeta/CD19-depleted allogeneic hematopoietic cell grafts. Libraries were made using PCR. The data were produced on an Illumina HiSeq 2500. Molecular barcoding was employed in the preparation of TCR libraries, with unique molecular identifiers being used to normalize TCRbeta repertoire quantification. TCRdb ran its own pipeline on the public reads, namely fastp trimming at Q25 and MiXCR clone calling, and kept in-frame beta chains. Here each entry gathers all rows of one CDR3 protein and keeps the most common genes and DNA. Counted in this sample were fewer than 1 million distinct CDR3 sequences; 16% of them appeared once. Clones ranked in the top ten supply around 4.5% of the sample.

The germline V gene yields LGHNA for CDR1 and YNFKEQ for CDR2. There are 16 amino acids in the CDR3, from cysteine to phenylalanine inclusive. The DNA shown is the 48-base CDR3, in frame from base 1. Trimming leaves V shorter by 1 base and J shorter by 2 bases, with the junction holding 2 bases beyond the gene matches. Turning to this clonotype: Its antigen specificity is not known. The record has no base qualities; no much larger clone is one base away.

The input for sequencing was PBMCs, mostly from graft donor cells, taken 360 days after TCRalphabeta/CD19-depleted stem cell transplant. The clonotype was recovered from a male patient aged 10 to 17 who had a stem cell transplant for acute lymphoblastic leukemia, so the T cells may come from the graft donor. Recombination joined TRBV4-2 with TRBJ2-1, with 10 central nucleotides matching TRBD2. The CDR3 protein: CASSQVSGRAYNEQFF. Here is the DNA: TGTGCCAGCAGCCAAGTAAGCGGGAGGGCCTACAATGAGCAGTTCTTC.